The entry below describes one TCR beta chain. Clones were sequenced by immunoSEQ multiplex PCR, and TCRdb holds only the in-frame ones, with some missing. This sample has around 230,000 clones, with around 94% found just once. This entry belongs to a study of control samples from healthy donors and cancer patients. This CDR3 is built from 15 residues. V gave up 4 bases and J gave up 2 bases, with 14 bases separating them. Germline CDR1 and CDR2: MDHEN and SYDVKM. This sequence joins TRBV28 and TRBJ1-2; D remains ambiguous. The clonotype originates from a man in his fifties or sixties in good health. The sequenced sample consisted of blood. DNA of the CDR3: TGTGCCAGCAGTTCCAGCGGCAGGATGAACTATGGCTACACCTTC. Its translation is CASSSSGRMNYGYTF.